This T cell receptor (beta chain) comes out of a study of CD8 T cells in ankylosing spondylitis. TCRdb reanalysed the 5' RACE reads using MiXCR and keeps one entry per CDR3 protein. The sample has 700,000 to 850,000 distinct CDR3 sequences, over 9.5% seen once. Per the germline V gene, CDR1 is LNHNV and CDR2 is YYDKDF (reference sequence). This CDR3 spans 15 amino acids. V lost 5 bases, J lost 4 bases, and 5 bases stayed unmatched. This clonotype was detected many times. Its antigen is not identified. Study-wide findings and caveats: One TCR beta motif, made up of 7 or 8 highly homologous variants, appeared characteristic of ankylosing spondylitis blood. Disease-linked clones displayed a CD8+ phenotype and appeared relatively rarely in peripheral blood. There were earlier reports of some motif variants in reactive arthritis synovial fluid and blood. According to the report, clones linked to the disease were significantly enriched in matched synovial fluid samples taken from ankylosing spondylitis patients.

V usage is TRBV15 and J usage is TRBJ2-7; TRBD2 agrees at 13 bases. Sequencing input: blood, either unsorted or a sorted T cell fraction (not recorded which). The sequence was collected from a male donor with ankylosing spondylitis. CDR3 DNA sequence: TGTGCCACCAGCCGAGGGACTAGCGGGAAATACGAGCAGTACTTC. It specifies CATSRGTSGKYEQYF.